This TCR beta chain derives from a study of cytomegalovirus exposure and HLA in healthy donors. Study at large: The same platform used for the approximately 700 first-cohort repertoires was also used for the 120 validation repertoires, as a later analysis reported. Findings of the study overall: Confirmation was obtained in vitro that a few CMV-associated chains are specific for CMV antigens. Most TCR sequences were seen very rarely across donors, but some public TCRs occurred in many.

This table comes from immunoSEQ multiplex PCR, and its TCRdb copy is limited to in-frame clones, with some not included. The data contain some 170,000 clones, 70% to 90% of them singletons. Details on this clone: Its antigen is undetermined.

This clonotype was sampled from a woman between 18 and 30 years old in good health and CMV-seronegative. Sequenced input: PBMCs.

The DNA of the CDR3 is TGTGCCAGCAGTTACTCGAGATATCTACCAGATACGCAGTATTTT. Translation gives CASSYSRYLPDTQYF. The chain has TRBV6-5 and TRBJ2-3; no firm D call. CDR3 length: 15 amino acids. V lost 0 bases to trimming and J lost 4 bases, with 11 bases between them. CDR1 and CDR2 from the germline V gene are MNHEY and SVGAGI.